This entry lists 18 T cell receptor beta chains sequenced from one sample in a study of blood T cells in healthy people across ages. A sample-barcoded 5' primer and a J-beta primer mix were used in a second PCR of about 7 to 12 cycles. TCRdb analysed the 5' RACE reads with MiXCR anew, one entry per CDR3 protein. Of 750,000 to 950,000 distinct CDR3 sequences in the sample, roughly 28% were seen once. A further study also used this sample, focusing on T cells of mothers and their children.

The specimen sequenced was blood. The receptors were gathered from a woman aged 40 to 50 in good health.

Of note for this clonotype: Being one base from a much bigger clone, this may be a read error. The chain links TRBV5-6 to TRBJ1-5, with TRBD1 matching 10 bases. The length of the CDR3 is 15 residues. The V gene's germline CDR1 is SGHDT and CDR2 YYEEEE. This CDR3 is CAGSMTGGYNQPQHF. CDR3 sequence (DNA): TGTGCCGGCAGCATGACAGGGGGCTATAATCAGCCCCAGCATTTT.

As for this clonotype: A read error may be the cause here, since a much bigger clone is one base away. This chain connects TRBV4-1 to TRBJ2-1, with 7 positions matching TRBD2. TRBJ2-7 matches the DNA end more closely, so the J call is doubtful. Germline assignment: CDR1 MGHRA and CDR2 YSYEKL. This CDR3 has 17 amino acids. The CDR3 is CASSYVPGLSSYNEQYF. CDR3 DNA: TGCGCCAGCAGCTATGTCCCGGGACTATCCTCCTACAATGAGCAGTACTTC.

To note about this clonotype: A much larger clone lies one base from this, so it may be a read error. The chain combines TRBV7-9 with TRBJ2-7, with 8 bases identical to TRBD2. Looked up from germline, CDR1 is SEHNR and CDR2 is FQNEAQ (reference sequence). The J segment lost 7 bases and the V segment lost 7 bases, leaving 12 bases of the junction unmatched. This CDR3 has 14 amino acids. CDR3 sequence: CASTREGRGDEQYF. In DNA form, the CDR3 reads TGTGCCAGCACTCGGGAGGGTAGAGGCGATGAGCAGTACTTC.

This clonotype has a handful of counts. The chain links TRBV5-1 to TRBJ2-2; D remains ambiguous. CDR1 and CDR2 from the germline V gene are SGHRS and YFSETQ. Trimming took off 4 bases at V and 4 bases at J, with 8 bases between the two ends. The CDR3 extends over 13 amino acids. CDR3 DNA sequence: TGCGCCAGCAGCCGCACTCCCACCGGGGAGCTGTTTTTT. Translating gives CASSRTPTGELFF.

A word on this clonotype: A much larger clone lies one base from this, so it may be a read error. In DNA form, the CDR3 reads TGCGCCAGCAGCTTTAGGTCAGAACCTAACTATGGCCACACCTTC. Amino acids: CASSFRSEPNYGHTF. The chain has TRBV5-1 and TRBJ1-2; no firm D call. The germline V gene encodes CDR1 SGHRS and CDR2 YFSETQ. The CDR3 consists of 15 residues.

A few counts support this clonotype. The V call is TRBV7-2, the J call TRBJ1-1; TRBD1 aligns across 7 bases. Per germline, CDR1 SGHTA and CDR2 FQGNSA. The CDR3 sequence is 15 residues long. Germline trimming cut 3 bases from V and 6 bases from J; bases unmatched to any gene: 10. CDR3 protein: CASSLTGTSSAEAFF. CDR3 coding DNA: TGTGCCAGCAGCTTGACAGGGACCTCCTCTGCTGAAGCTTTCTTT.

This clonotype was counted at least ten times. The rearrangement links TRBV7-9 to TRBJ1-2, with 8 bases matching TRBD1. V shed 5 bases and J 6 bases; nucleotides not matched to a gene: 8. Germline values: CDR1 SEHNR, CDR2 FQNEAQ (reference sequence). The length of the CDR3 is 14 residues. In DNA, the CDR3 is TGTGCCAGCAGCGGAGGACAGGGCTTAGATGGCTACACCTTC. Translating it yields CASSGGQGLDGYTF.

The chain has TRBV28 and TRBJ2-7; D may be TRBD1 (8 bases). Germline CDR1 reads MDHEN; CDR2 reads SYDVKM. V was clipped by 5 bases and J by 5 bases, with 22 bases between them. This CDR3 comprises 16 residues. The CDR3, as DNA: TGTGCCAGCAGTCGACCCCATGGACAGGGAGGGAACGAGCAGTACTTC. Its translation is CASSRPHGQGGNEQYF.

In the case of this clonotype: A single base separates this from a much larger clone, so it may be a read error. The gene calls are TRBV11-2 and TRBJ2-1, with D perhaps TRBD1 (5 bases). From germline, CDR1 is SGHAT and CDR2 FQNNGV. The CDR3 covers 13 residues. V lost 5 bases and J lost 10, with 15 bases in between. The CDR3 DNA follows: TGTGCCAGCAGCCGGATGACAGATTACGAGCAGTTCTTC. Protein product: CASSRMTDYEQFF.

The table lists this clonotype with many counts. This chain links TRBV4-3 with TRBJ2-5, with 7 positions matching TRBD2. This CDR3 comprises 14 residues. Looked up from germline, CDR1 is LGHNA and CDR2 is YSLEER. V lost 3 bases to trimming and J lost 4 bases; unmatched junction nucleotides: 5. The chain's CDR3 is CASSHGTKGETQYF. The CDR3, as DNA: TGCGCCAGCAGCCATGGGACTAAAGGAGAGACCCAGTACTTC.

This clonotype was recorded many times. The genes are TRBV7-2 and TRBJ2-3; no firm D call. Germline V CDR1 and CDR2: SGHTA, FQGNSA. V was clipped by 5 bases and J by 9 bases, with 15 bases between them. CDR3 length: 13 residues. CDR3 sequence reads: CASSHLGPVTQYF. DNA for the CDR3: TGTGCCAGCAGCCATTTAGGTCCTGTGACGCAGTATTTT.

This clonotype occurred a few times. The gene calls are TRBV12-3 or TRBV12-4 and TRBJ1-5, with 11 bases aligning to TRBD1. V lost 6 bases, J lost 6 bases, and 7 bases stayed unmatched. The CDR3 length is 15 residues. The CDR3 DNA sequence: TGTGCCAGCAGGGGGGGGACAGGGGGATCTCAGCCCCAGCATTTT. Protein sequence: CASRGGTGGSQPQHF.

The DNA of the CDR3 is TGTGCCAGCAGTGATTGGGGCTTCTACGAGCAGTACTTC. It encodes CASSDWGFYEQYF. The chain joins TRBV25-1 to TRBJ2-7; D is perhaps TRBD1 (5 bases). V dropped 3 bases and J dropped 3 bases, with 9 bases sitting between them. Germline CDR1 and CDR2: MGHDK and SYGVNS. The CDR3 length is 13 residues.

A few counts support this clonotype. CDR3 coding DNA: TGCAGCGTTGTAAAAGCGGGGGGAAACAATGAGCAGTTCTTC. As protein: CSVVKAGGNNEQFF. The chain joins TRBV29-1 to TRBJ2-1; 9 nucleotides match TRBD2. The CDR3 spans 14 residues. Germline assignment: CDR1 SQVTM and CDR2 ANQGSEA. After removal of 4 bases from V and 5 bases from J, the junction contained 6 bases not matched to a gene.

Comment on this clonotype: The conserved phenylalanine or tryptophan normally closing the CDR3 is absent here, so this likely arose from a read error. The chain has TRBV7-2 and TRBJ1-2; the D is unclear. Trimming shortened V by 5 bases and J by 7 bases, and 23 bases separated the two germline ends. This CDR3 has 16 residues. CDR1 is SGHTA and CDR2 is FQGNSA in the germline V gene. CDR3 residues: CASSPSSGSSAAGYTL. Here the CDR3 DNA reads TGTGCCAGCAGCCCATCCTCGGGCAGCTCGGCCGCTGGCTACACCTTG.

This clonotype has a count of ten or more. The chain uses TRBV3-1 and TRBJ2-1, with D hard to call. V lost 4 bases and J lost 0, with 7 bases in between. Germline CDR1 LGHDT, CDR2 YNNKEL (reference sequence). The CDR3 is made up of 14 amino acids. The CDR3 DNA is TGTGCCAGCAGCCCTGAGCCCTCCTACAATGAGCAGTTCTTC. Translation gives CASSPEPSYNEQFF.

The rearrangement links TRBV18 to TRBJ2-5; no clear D gene. CDR1 KGHSH and CDR2 LQKENI come from the germline V gene. The CDR3 runs to 17 residues. Trimming took 0 bases from V and 1 from J, leaving 15 bases between them. The CDR3 reads CASSPPLDPLFQETQYF. The CDR3 region has the DNA TGTGCCAGCTCACCACCATTAGACCCACTGTTCCAAGAGACCCAGTACTTC.

The rearrangement uses TRBV12-3 or TRBV12-4 and TRBJ2-3, with D possibly called TRBD1 or TRBD2 (5 bases each). V was clipped by 3 bases and J by 3 bases, with 10 bases between them. This CDR3 has 14 residues. CDR3 sequence reads: CASSFRDGTDTQYF. As DNA, the CDR3 is TGTGCCAGCAGTTTCAGGGACGGGACAGATACGCAGTATTTT.